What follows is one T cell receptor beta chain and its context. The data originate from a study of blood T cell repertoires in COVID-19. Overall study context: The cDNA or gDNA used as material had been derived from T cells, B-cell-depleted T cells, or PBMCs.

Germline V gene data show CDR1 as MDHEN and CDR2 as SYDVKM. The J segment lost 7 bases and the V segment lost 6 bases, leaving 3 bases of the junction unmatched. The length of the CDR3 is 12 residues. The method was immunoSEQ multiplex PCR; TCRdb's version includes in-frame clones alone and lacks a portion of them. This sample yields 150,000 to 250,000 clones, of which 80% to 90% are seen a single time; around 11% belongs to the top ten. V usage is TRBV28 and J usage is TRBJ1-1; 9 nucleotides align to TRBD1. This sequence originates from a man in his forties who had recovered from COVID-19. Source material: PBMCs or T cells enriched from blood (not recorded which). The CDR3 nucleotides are TGTGCCAGCAGGGGACAGGGTGATGAAGCTTTCTTT. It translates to CASRGQGDEAFF.